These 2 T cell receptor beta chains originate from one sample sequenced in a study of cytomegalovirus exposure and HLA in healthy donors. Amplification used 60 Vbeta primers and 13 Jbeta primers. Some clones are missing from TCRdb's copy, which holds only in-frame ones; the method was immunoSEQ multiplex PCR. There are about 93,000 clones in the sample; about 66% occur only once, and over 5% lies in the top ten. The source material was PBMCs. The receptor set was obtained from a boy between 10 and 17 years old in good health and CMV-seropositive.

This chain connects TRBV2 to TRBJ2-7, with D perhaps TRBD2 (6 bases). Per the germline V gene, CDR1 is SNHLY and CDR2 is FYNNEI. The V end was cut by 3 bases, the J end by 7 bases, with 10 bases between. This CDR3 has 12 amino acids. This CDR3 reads CASSDPGREQYF. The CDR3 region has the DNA TGTGCCAGCAGTGATCCAGGGAGGGAGCAGTACTTC.

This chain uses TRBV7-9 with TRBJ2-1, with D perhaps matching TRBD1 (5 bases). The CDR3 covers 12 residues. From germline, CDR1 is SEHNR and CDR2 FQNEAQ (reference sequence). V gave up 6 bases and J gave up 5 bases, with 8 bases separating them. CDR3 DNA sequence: TGTGCCAGCAGGACAGATAACAATGAGCAGTTCTTC. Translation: CASRTDNNEQFF.